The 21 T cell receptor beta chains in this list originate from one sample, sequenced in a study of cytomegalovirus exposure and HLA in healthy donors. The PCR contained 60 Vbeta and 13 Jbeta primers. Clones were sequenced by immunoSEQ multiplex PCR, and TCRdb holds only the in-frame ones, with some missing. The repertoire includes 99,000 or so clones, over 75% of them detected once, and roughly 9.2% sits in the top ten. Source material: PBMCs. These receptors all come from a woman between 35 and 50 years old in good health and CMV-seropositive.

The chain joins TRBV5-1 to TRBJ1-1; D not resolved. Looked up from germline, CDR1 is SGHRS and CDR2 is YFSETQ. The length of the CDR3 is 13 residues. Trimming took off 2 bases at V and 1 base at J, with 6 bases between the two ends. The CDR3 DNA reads TGCGCCAGCAGCTTTAACAGGAACACTGAAGCTTTCTTT. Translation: CASSFNRNTEAFF. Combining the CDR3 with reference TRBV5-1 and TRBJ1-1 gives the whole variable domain KAGVTQTPRYLIKTRGQQVTLSCSPISGHRSVSWYQQTPGQGLQFLFEYFSETQRNKGNFPGRFSGRQFSNSRSEMNVSTLELGDSALYLCASSFNRNTEAFFGQGTRLTVV.

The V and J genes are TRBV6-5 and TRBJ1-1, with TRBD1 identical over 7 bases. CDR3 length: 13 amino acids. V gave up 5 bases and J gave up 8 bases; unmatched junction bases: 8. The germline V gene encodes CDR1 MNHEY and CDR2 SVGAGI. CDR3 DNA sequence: TGTGCCAGCAGTGGAAACCGGGACAGAGAAGCTTTCTTT. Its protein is CASSGNRDREAFF.

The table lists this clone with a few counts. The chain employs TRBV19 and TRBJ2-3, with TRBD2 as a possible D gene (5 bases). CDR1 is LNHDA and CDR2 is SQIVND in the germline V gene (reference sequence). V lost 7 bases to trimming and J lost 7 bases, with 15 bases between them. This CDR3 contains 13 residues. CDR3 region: CASTAVYGNTQYF. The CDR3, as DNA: TGTGCCAGTACCGCCGTTTACGGGAATACGCAGTATTTT.

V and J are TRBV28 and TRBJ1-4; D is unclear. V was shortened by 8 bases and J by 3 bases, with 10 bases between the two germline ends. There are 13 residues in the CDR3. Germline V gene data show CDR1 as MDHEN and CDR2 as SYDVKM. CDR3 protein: CASGVRANEKLFF. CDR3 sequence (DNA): TGTGCCAGCGGGGTGCGGGCTAATGAAAAACTGTTTTTT.

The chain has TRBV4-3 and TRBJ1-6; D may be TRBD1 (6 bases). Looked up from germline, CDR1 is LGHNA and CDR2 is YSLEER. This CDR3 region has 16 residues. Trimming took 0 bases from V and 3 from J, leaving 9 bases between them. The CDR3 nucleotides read TGCGCCAGCAGCCAAGAGTCCAGGGGCTATAATTCACCCCTCCACTTT. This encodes CASSQESRGYNSPLHF.

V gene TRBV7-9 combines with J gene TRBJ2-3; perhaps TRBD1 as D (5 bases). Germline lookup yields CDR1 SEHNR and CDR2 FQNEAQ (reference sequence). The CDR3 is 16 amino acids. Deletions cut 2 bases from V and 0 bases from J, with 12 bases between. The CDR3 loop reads CASSLLDSRSTDTQYF. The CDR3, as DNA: TGTGCCAGCAGCTTACTCGACAGTAGGAGCACAGATACGCAGTATTTT.

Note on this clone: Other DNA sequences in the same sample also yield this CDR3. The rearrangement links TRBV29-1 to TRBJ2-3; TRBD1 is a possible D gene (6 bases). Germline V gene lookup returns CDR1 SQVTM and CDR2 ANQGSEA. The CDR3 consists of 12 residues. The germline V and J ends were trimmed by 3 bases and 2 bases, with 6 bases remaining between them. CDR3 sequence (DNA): TGCAGCGTTGAGGGGGCCACAGATACGCAGTATTTT. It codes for CSVEGATDTQYF.

CDR3 coding DNA: TGCGCCAGCAGCTTGCAGGGTCCGGACGAGCAGTACTTC. Translating it yields CASSLQGPDEQYF. This chain uses TRBV5-1 with TRBJ2-7; D is perhaps TRBD1 (5 bases). Per germline, CDR1 SGHRS and CDR2 YFSETQ. This CDR3 comprises 13 residues. V was pared by 1 base and J by 5 bases, with 10 bases between.

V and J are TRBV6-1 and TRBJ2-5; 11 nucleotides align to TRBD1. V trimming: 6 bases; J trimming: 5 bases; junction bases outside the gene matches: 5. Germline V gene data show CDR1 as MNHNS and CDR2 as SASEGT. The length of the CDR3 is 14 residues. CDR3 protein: CASRRTGGSETQYF. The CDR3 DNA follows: TGTGCCAGCAGAAGGACAGGGGGCAGTGAGACCCAGTACTTC.

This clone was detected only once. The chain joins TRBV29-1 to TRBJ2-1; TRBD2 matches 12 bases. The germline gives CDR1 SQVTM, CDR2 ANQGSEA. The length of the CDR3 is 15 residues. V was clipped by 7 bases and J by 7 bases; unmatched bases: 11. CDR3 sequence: CSAWTSGIGGNEQFF. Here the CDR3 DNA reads TGCAGCGCATGGACTAGCGGGATTGGAGGGAATGAGCAGTTCTTC.

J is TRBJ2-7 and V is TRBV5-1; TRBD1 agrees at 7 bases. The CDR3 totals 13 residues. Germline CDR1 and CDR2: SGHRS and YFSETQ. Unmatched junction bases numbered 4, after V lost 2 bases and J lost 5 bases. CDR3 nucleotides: TGCGCCAGCAGCTTAGAGGGGGCCGACGAGCAGTACTTC. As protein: CASSLEGADEQYF.

As DNA, the CDR3 is TGTGCCAGCGCGGGCCTTACGAGGGACGAGCAGTACTTC. Protein product: CASAGLTRDEQYF. The chain carries TRBV5-6 and TRBJ2-7; possible D gene TRBD2, 5 bases. The CDR3 is 13 amino acids. V shed 7 bases and J shed 5 bases, with 16 bases lying between them. The germline gives CDR1 SGHDT, CDR2 YYEEEE.

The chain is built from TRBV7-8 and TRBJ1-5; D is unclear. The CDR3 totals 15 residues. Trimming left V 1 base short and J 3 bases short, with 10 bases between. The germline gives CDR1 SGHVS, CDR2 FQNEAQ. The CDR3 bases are TGTGCCAGCAGCTTAGTTGCCAGTCACAATCAGCCCCAGCATTTT. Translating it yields CASSLVASHNQPQHF.

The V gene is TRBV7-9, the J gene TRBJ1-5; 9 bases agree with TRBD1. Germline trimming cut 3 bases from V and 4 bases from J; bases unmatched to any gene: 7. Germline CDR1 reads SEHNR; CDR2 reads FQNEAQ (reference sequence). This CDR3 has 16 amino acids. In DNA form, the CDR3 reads TGTGCCAGCAGCTTTTTCAGTGGGACAGGGAATCAGCCCCAGCATTTT. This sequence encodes CASSFFSGTGNQPQHF.

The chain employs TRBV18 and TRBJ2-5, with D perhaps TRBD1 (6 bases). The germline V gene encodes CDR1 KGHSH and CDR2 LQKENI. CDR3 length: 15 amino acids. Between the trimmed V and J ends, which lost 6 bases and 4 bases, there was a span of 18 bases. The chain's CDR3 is CASSPFLRGRETQYF. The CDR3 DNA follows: TGTGCCAGCTCCCCTTTCCTCAGGGGAAGAGAGACCCAGTACTTC.

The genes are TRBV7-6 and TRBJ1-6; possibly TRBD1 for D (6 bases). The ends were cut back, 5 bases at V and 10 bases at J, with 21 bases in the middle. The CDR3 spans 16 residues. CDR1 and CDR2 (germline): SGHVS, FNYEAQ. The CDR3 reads CASSPAGAGDRSPLHF. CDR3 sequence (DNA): TGTGCCAGCAGCCCCGCGGGGGCAGGGGATCGGTCACCCCTCCACTTT.

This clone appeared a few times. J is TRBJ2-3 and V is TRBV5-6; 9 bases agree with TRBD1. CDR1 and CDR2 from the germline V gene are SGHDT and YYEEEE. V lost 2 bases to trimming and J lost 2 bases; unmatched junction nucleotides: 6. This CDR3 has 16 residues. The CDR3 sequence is CASSLGTGSATDTQYF. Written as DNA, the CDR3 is TGTGCCAGCAGCTTAGGGACAGGGTCGGCCACAGATACGCAGTATTTT.

Here the CDR3 DNA reads TGTGCCAGCAGCTCTCCCCGGGTTGGGGGGAGGAATTCACCCCTCCACTTT. Translating gives CASSSPRVGGRNSPLHF. This rearrangement joins TRBV7-9 to TRBJ1-6; weak D call: TRBD1 (5 bases). Per germline, CDR1 SEHNR and CDR2 FQNEAQ (reference sequence). There are 17 residues in the CDR3. V was pared by 4 bases and J by 7 bases, with 20 bases between.

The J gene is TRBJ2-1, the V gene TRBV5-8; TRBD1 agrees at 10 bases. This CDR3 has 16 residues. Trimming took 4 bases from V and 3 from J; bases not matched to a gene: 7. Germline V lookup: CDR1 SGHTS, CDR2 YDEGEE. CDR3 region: CASSRWTGGNYNEQFF. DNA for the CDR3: TGTGCCAGCAGCCGCTGGACAGGGGGGAACTACAATGAGCAGTTCTTC. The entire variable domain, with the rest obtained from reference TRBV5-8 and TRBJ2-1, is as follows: EAGVTQSPTHLIKTRGQQATLRCSPISGHTSVYWYQQALGLGLQFLLWYDEGEERNRGNFPPRFSGRQFPNYSSELNVNALELEDSALYLCASSRWTGGNYNEQFFGPGTRLTVL.

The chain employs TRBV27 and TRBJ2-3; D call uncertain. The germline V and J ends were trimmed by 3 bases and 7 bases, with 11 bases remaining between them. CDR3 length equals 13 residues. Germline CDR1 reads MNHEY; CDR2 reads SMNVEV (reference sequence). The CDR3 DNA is TGTGCCAGCAGTTTTGTCAATAGCCATACGCAGTATTTT. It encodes CASSFVNSHTQYF.

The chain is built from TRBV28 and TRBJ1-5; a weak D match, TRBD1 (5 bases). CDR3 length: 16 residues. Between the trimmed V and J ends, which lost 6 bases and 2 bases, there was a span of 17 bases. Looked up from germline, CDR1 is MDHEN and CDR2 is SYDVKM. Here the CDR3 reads CASSPRTGDGNQPQHF. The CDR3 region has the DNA TGTGCCAGCAGCCCCCGTACGGGGGACGGCAATCAGCCCCAGCATTTT.